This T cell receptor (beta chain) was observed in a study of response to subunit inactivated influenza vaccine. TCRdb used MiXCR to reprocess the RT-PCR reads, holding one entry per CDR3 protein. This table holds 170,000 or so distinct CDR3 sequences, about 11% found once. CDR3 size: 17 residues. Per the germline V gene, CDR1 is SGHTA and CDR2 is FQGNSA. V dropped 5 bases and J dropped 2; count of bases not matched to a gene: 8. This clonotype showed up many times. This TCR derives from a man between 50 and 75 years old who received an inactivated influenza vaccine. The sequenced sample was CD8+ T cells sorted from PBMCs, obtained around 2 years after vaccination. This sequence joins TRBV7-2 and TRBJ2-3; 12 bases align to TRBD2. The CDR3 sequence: CASSHTRLAGDTDTQYF. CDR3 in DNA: TGTGCCAGCAGCCACACTAGACTAGCGGGGGACACAGATACGCAGTATTTT.